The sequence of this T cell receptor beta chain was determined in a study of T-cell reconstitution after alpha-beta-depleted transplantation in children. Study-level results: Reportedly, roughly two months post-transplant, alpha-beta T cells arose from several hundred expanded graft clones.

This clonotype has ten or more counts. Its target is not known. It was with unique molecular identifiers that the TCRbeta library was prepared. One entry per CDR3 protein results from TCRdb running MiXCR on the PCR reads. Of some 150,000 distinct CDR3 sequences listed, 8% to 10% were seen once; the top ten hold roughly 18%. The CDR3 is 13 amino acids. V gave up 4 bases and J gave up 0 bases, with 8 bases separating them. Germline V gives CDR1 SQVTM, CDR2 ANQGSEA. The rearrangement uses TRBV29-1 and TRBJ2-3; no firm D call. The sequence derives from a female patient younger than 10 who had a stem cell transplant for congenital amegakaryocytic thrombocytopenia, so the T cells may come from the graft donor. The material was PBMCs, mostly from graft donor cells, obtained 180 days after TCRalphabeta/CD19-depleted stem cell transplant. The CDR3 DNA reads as TGCAGCGTTGTGGGGTTAAGCACAGATACGCAGTATTTT. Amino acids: CSVVGLSTDTQYF.